These 17 T cell receptor beta chains share one sample of origin, sequenced in a study of OX40 agonist ivuxolimab in advanced cancers. The data were produced by immunoSEQ multiplex PCR, yet TCRdb's version contains in-frame clones alone and is incomplete. Among roughly 50,000 clones, over 80% were seen once, and the ten largest hold around 12%. Material: CD4+ or CD8+ T cells sorted from blood, obtained in a trial of the OX40 agonist ivuxolimab. These receptors all come from an adult with an advanced solid tumor such as melanoma, head and neck, liver or kidney cancer.

This clone was detected only a few times. The chain couples TRBV18 to TRBJ2-7; 10 bases line up with TRBD1. The germline V gene has CDR1 KGHSH and CDR2 LQKENI. With 6 bases clipped from V and 2 bases from J, the junction kept 7 bases outside the gene matches. This CDR3 contains 15 residues. The CDR3 coding sequence is TGTGCCAGCTCGCCGATCGGACAGGGGGCCTACGAGCAGTACTTC. This codes for CASSPIGQGAYEQYF.

The V gene is TRBV4-1, the J gene TRBJ2-2, with D perhaps assigned TRBD1 or TRBD2 (5 bases each). Germline loops: CDR1 MGHRA, CDR2 YSYEKL. This CDR3 comprises 15 residues. Trimming removed 3 bases at V and 0 bases at J, with 8 bases between. DNA for the CDR3: TGCGCCAGCAGCCAGCCGGGACCGAACACCGGGGAGCTGTTTTTT. This gives the protein CASSQPGPNTGELFF.

V usage is TRBV6-1 and J usage is TRBJ2-7; D is uncertain. Deletions cut 6 bases from V and 5 bases from J, with 11 bases between. The CDR3 runs 12 residues. Germline V lookup: CDR1 MNHNS, CDR2 SASEGT. CDR3 loop: CASSPEGDEQYV. CDR3 DNA: TGTGCCAGCAGCCCCGAAGGTGACGAGCAGTACGTC.

This rearrangement joins TRBV7-2 to TRBJ2-1, with 7 bases fitting TRBD2. The germline V gene encodes CDR1 SGHTA and CDR2 FQGNSA. This CDR3 comprises 11 residues. With V trimmed by 5 bases and J by 16 bases, 8 bases remained unmatched. DNA for the CDR3: TGTGCCAGCAGCGACGGACTAGTGGGTTTCTTC. Amino acid sequence: CASSDGLVGFF.

The J gene is TRBJ1-2, the V gene TRBV30, with no clear D. The V end lost 2 bases, the J end lost 4 bases, and 11 bases lay between the germline ends. Germline V lookup: CDR1 GTSNPN, CDR2 SVGIG (reference sequence). The CDR3 is 13 amino acids. Here the CDR3 reads CAWSSAGPYGYTF. As DNA, the CDR3 is TGTGCCTGGAGTAGCGCAGGTCCCTATGGCTACACCTTC.

V usage is TRBV7-2 and J usage is TRBJ1-4, with D possibly matching TRBD1 (6 bases). CDR1 is SGHTA and CDR2 is FQGNSA in the germline V gene. Trimming left V 5 bases short and J 12 bases short, with 22 bases between. The CDR3 spans 15 residues. The DNA for the CDR3 is TGTGCCAGCAGCCCGGACAGCCTCTCTCTGGGCGAACTGTTTTTT. Translation: CASSPDSLSLGELFF.

This clone was seen a handful of times. The chain combines TRBV30 with TRBJ1-1, with D unresolved. The CDR3 totals 12 residues. Germline V CDR1 and CDR2: GTSNPN, SVGIG (reference sequence). The V end was cut by 0 bases, the J end by 5 bases, with 7 bases between. Here the CDR3 DNA reads TGTGCCTGGAGTGTACGAGGGACTGAAGCTTTCTTT. Encoded protein: CAWSVRGTEAFF.

The V call is TRBV5-6, the J call TRBJ2-2; 8 bases agree with TRBD2. The CDR3 extends over 15 amino acids. Germline assignment: CDR1 SGHDT and CDR2 YYEEEE. J lost 5 bases, V lost 0 bases, and 3 bases had no gene match. Written as DNA, the CDR3 is TGTGCCAGCAGCTTGGTGACTAGCGATACCGGGGAGCTGTTTTTT. It yields the protein CASSLVTSDTGELFF.

DNA of the CDR3: TGTGCCAGCTCACCCAGACAGGGGGCCGACTATGGCTACACCTTC. Encoded protein: CASSPRQGADYGYTF. The chain combines TRBV18 with TRBJ1-2; 10 bases line up with TRBD1. J lost 3 bases, V lost 3 bases, and 4 bases had no gene match. This CDR3 contains 15 residues. In germline, CDR1 is KGHSH, CDR2 LQKENI.

This clone was seen only a few times. CDR3 DNA: TGTGCCAGCAGTTCCGGTGGGGGTAGAGATACGCAGTATTTT. Its translation is CASSSGGGRDTQYF. J is TRBJ2-3 and V is TRBV6-5; D may be TRBD1 or TRBD2 (5 bases each). V lost 4 bases to trimming and J lost 5 bases, with 13 bases between them. This CDR3 contains 14 residues. Per germline, CDR1 MNHEY and CDR2 SVGAGI.

The chain joins TRBV6-6 to TRBJ1-1, with D possibly being TRBD1 (6 bases). Trimming pared 2 bases from V and 0 bases from J, leaving 7 bases between. The germline CDR1 and CDR2 sequences are MNHNY and SVGAGI (reference sequence). The CDR3 spans 14 residues. The CDR3 DNA reads as TGTGCCAGCAGTTACCAGGGGATGAACACTGAAGCTTTCTTT. Residues: CASSYQGMNTEAFF.

This chain joins TRBV19 and TRBJ1-2; weak D call: TRBD1 (6 bases). This CDR3 spans 17 amino acids. The ends were cut back, 2 bases at V and 4 bases at J, with 20 bases in the middle. Looked up from germline, CDR1 is LNHDA and CDR2 is SQIVND (reference sequence). The CDR3 coding sequence is TGTGCCAGTAGTATATTGGAAGGGGGGTTCTCCTCCTATGGCTACACCTTC. It yields the protein CASSILEGGFSSYGYTF. Full variable domain (rest looked up from reference TRBV19 and TRBJ1-2): DGGITQSPKYLFRKEGQNVTLSCEQNLNHDAMYWYRQDPGQGLRLIYYSQIVNDFQKGDIAEGYSVSREKKESFPLTVTSAQKNPTAFYLCASSILEGGFSSYGYTFGSGTRLTVV.

The rearrangement joins TRBV14 to TRBJ2-7; 7 bases are a match to TRBD2. The CDR3 covers 15 residues. V shed 4 bases and J 3 bases; nucleotides not matched to a gene: 9. Per germline, CDR1 SGHDN and CDR2 FVKESK. The CDR3 region is CASSRAPSGDYEQYF. The CDR3 bases are TGTGCCAGCAGCCGAGCGCCTAGCGGAGACTACGAGCAGTACTTC.

The chain combines TRBV2 with TRBJ1-2; the match to TRBD1 covers 9 bases. Trimming took 8 bases from V and 5 from J; bases not matched to a gene: 9. Germline CDR1 SNHLY, CDR2 FYNNEI. The CDR3 is 14 residues long. CDR3 sequence: CASRAGQGNYGYTF. Here the CDR3 DNA reads TGTGCCAGCCGAGCAGGACAGGGGAATTATGGCTACACCTTC.

The chain recombines TRBV5-1 with TRBJ1-1; TRBD1 matches at 9 bases. Germline lookup yields CDR1 SGHRS and CDR2 YFSETQ. With 4 bases clipped from V and 5 bases from J, the junction kept 12 bases outside the gene matches. The CDR3 runs 16 residues. DNA of the CDR3: TGCGCCAGCAGCCCTACAGGGGGCGGTATGAGGACTGAAGCTTTCTTT. Protein sequence: CASSPTGGGMRTEAFF.

The rearrangement joins TRBV18 to TRBJ2-7; 8 bases fit TRBD1. The trim removed 3 bases at V and 5 bases at J, leaving 12 bases unmatched. The germline V gene encodes CDR1 KGHSH and CDR2 LQKENI. The CDR3 loop spans 16 amino acids. The CDR3, as DNA: TGTGCCAGCTCACCTAAAGAATATCAGACAGGGGACGAGCAGTACTTC. Translating gives CASSPKEYQTGDEQYF.

This sequence joins TRBV5-5 and TRBJ1-1, with 12 bases lining up with TRBD1. V was clipped by 3 bases and J by 6 bases; unmatched bases: 18. Germline CDR1 reads SGHKS; CDR2 reads YYEKEE (reference sequence). The CDR3 runs 19 residues. CDR3 bases: TGTGCCAGCAGCTCTACCCTTCCGGGACAGGGGGCCCGCAAGGCTGAAGCTTTCTTT. As protein: CASSSTLPGQGARKAEAFF.